This TCR beta chain was sequenced during a study of CD8 T cells in ankylosing spondylitis (dated by TCRdb to 2016 to 2017). Background for the entire study: To find TCR variants linked to disease, the study profiled T cell receptor beta repertoires in ankylosing spondylitis patients and healthy donors. Peripheral blood samples were taken, and synovial fluid was additionally collected from ankylosing spondylitis patients. The whole study cohort included some 100 healthy donors and 25 or so ankylosing spondylitis patients. Broad study findings and their caveats: According to the report, matched synovial fluid samples from ankylosing spondylitis patients were significantly enriched for the disease-linked clones. Some TCR beta motif variants had previously been reported in synovial fluid and blood of reactive arthritis patients, which suggested common disease-initiation mechanisms. The disease-linked clones had a CD8+ phenotype and were found at relatively low frequencies in peripheral blood. Blood from ankylosing spondylitis patients appeared to be characterized by a TCR beta motif made up of about 8 highly homologous amino acid variants.

The instrument given in TCRdb is Illumina HiSeq 2500. TCR beta libraries were prepared by quantitative 5'-RACE with molecular barcodes. As for the authors' bioinformatics: A new computational method based on a probabilistic model of VDJ rearrangement was used to identify disease-linked TCR variants. TCRdb ran its own pipeline on the public reads, namely fastp trimming at Q25 and MiXCR clone calling, and kept in-frame beta chains. Identical CDR3 protein sequences are pooled into one entry, listed with their most common genes and DNA. The V and J calls and clone size come from TCRdb's table, not from the authors' own analysis. This sample lists about 140,000 distinct CDR3 sequences; 8% to 9% were detected once. The ten largest clones add up to 7.3% of the sample. The CDR3 runs 15 amino acids, cysteine and phenylalanine included. Solely the CDR3 DNA is kept, with 45 bases framed from the first base. V loses 1 base of germline sequence and J loses 6 bases, and the interval between the two ends is 16 bases. The germline V gene supplies CDR1 LGHNA and CDR2 YNFKEQ.

For each ankylosing spondylitis patient, the synovial fluid sample was matched to a blood sample from that same patient. The sample holds many counts of this clonotype. Its specific antigen is unknown. Base qualities are not at hand, and no much larger clone is one base apart. The receptor was derived from a male donor with ankylosing spondylitis. The sequence is built from TRBV4-2 and TRBJ2-7, with no reliable assignment of the D segment. Sequenced: synovial fluid, either unsorted or a sorted T cell fraction (not recorded which). Here is the DNA: TGTGCCAGCAGCCAAGCCCTTTTGGGGTCGGGCGAGCAGTACTTC. It is translated as CASSQALLGSGEQYF.